The 32 T cell receptor beta chains presented below share a single source sample, sequenced in a study of shared clonotypes between healthy human individuals (TCRdb year 2020). Library construction relied on the immunoSEQ multiplex PCR assay. Held by TCRdb, this immuneACCESS table contains in-frame sequences only and omits some clones. Under half of the omission traces to an unresolved V gene where checked; the cause of the rest is unknown. For this sample the table gives nearly 2 million clones, of which around 96% were detected only once. Of the sample, roughly 1% is held by the ten largest clones. For the CD8 naive samples, CD45RO-negative cells were positively selected for CCR7, yielding a CD45RA+CCR7+ population from which TemRA cells were excluded. The sequenced sample was naive CD8+ T cells sorted from blood. The cell subset or site label, as the study defines it: CD45RA+CCR7+. These receptors came from a man in his late teens or twenties in good health.

This clone was observed once. CDR3 residues: CASSQLTGTQYNEQFF. DNA of the CDR3: TGCGCCAGCAGCCAACTCACCGGGACGCAGTACAATGAGCAGTTCTTC. The chain joins TRBV4-3 to TRBJ2-1; D possibly matches TRBD1 or TRBD2 (5 bases each). The CDR3 is made up of 16 amino acids. Trimming removed 2 bases at V and 4 bases at J, with 15 bases between. The V gene's germline CDR1 is LGHNA and CDR2 YSLEER.

This sequence joins TRBV10-2 and TRBJ2-5, with a possible D match to TRBD1 (5 bases). Trimming took 0 bases from V and 5 from J, leaving 16 bases between them. The CDR3 is 16 amino acids. Germline values: CDR1 WSHSY, CDR2 SAAADI. CDR3 sequence (DNA): TGCGCCAGCAGTGAGTCCCGACAGTGGGGATTGGAGACCCAGTACTTC. This codes for CASSESRQWGLETQYF.

Worth noting for this clone: This sample includes further DNA sequences coding for the same CDR3. V usage is TRBV7-9 and J usage is TRBJ2-7, with D tentatively TRBD2 (6 bases). The V gene's germline CDR1 is SEHNR and CDR2 FQNEAQ (reference sequence). V was shortened by 4 bases and J by 3 bases, with 10 bases between the two germline ends. The CDR3 covers 13 residues. Here the CDR3 DNA reads TGTGCCAGCAGCTCAATCGGGGGCTACGAGCAGTACTTC. Translation: CASSSIGGYEQYF.

The chain combines TRBV5-6 with TRBJ2-3; 9 positions match TRBD1. CDR1 is SGHDT and CDR2 is YYEEEE in the germline V gene. V shed 5 bases, J shed 6 bases, and the junction held 10 bases outside the gene matches. CDR3 length: 15 amino acids. This chain's CDR3 is CASRSGTGRMDTQYF. DNA for the CDR3: TGTGCCAGCAGGTCCGGGACAGGGAGAATGGATACGCAGTATTTT.

About this clone itself: Other DNA sequences of this sample code for an identical CDR3. This sequence joins TRBV6-1 and TRBJ1-2; D perhaps matches TRBD1 (5 bases). The CDR3 is made up of 13 amino acids. V was cut by 1 base and J by 5 bases, with 8 bases left in between. Germline V gene data show CDR1 as MNHNS and CDR2 as SASEGT. As DNA, the CDR3 is TGTGCCAGCAGTGAAGGGGCAGGGTATGGCTACACCTTC. Translation gives CASSEGAGYGYTF.

CDR3 amino acids: CASSLIRGDTEAFF. In DNA form, the CDR3 reads TGTGCCAGCAGCTTGATTAGGGGGGACACTGAAGCTTTCTTT. V gene TRBV7-8 combines with J gene TRBJ1-1; a weak D match, TRBD1 (6 bases). CDR1 and CDR2 (germline): SGHVS, FQNEAQ. Trimming removed 3 bases at V and 3 bases at J, with 11 bases between. CDR3 size: 14 residues.

The CDR3 reads CSADPFSYNEQFF. CDR3 bases: TGCAGCGCCGATCCCTTTTCCTACAATGAGCAGTTCTTC. J is TRBJ2-1 and V is TRBV29-1; the D is unclear. CDR3 length equals 13 residues. Germline assignment: CDR1 SQVTM and CDR2 ANQGSEA. Trimming pared 7 bases from V and 1 base from J, leaving 11 bases between.

Details on this clone: Within the sample, other DNA sequences also encode this same CDR3. V gene TRBV9 combines with J gene TRBJ2-3; 8 bases agree with TRBD2. V lost 0 bases and J lost 2; bases outside the gene matches: 5. CDR3 size: 16 residues. The germline V gene has CDR1 SGDLS and CDR2 YYNGEE. This chain's CDR3 is CASSVGLAGTTDTQYF. CDR3 DNA: TGTGCCAGCAGCGTAGGGCTAGCGGGTACCACAGATACGCAGTATTTT.

J is TRBJ1-2 and V is TRBV10-2; D uncertain. The germline gives CDR1 WSHSY, CDR2 SAAADI. Trimming removed 4 bases at V and 5 bases at J, with 11 bases between. The CDR3 is made up of 13 amino acids. The CDR3 DNA reads as TGCGCCAGCAGTGTGGACGGCTCTTATGGCTACACCTTC. It codes for CASSVDGSYGYTF.

This clone appeared a single time. V gene TRBV6-5 combines with J gene TRBJ1-6; D is ambiguous. Germline CDR1 and CDR2: MNHEY and SVGAGI. V was cut by 2 bases and J by 7 bases, with 6 bases left in between. The CDR3 is 13 residues long. The CDR3: CASSYISNSPLHF. The CDR3 region has the DNA TGTGCCAGCAGTTACATTTCAAATTCACCCCTCCACTTT.

A single count supports this clone. The chain couples TRBV7-9 to TRBJ2-3; D might be TRBD2 (5 bases). The CDR3 loop spans 12 amino acids. Looked up from germline, CDR1 is SEHNR and CDR2 is FQNEAQ (reference sequence). V was trimmed by 8 bases and J by 7 bases, leaving 13 bases between them. The chain's CDR3 is CASEGNRNTQYF. In DNA, the CDR3 is TGTGCCAGCGAGGGTAATCGGAATACGCAGTATTTT.

This chain uses TRBV5-1 with TRBJ2-2; weak D call: TRBD2 (6 bases). The ends were cut back, 4 bases at V and 1 base at J, with 14 bases in the middle. CDR1 SGHRS and CDR2 YFSETQ come from the germline V gene. The CDR3 is made up of 16 amino acids. CDR3 sequence (DNA): TGCGCCAGCAGCCCAGACTCCGGGAGGAACACCGGGGAGCTGTTTTTT. Amino acids: CASSPDSGRNTGELFF.

The chain uses TRBV19 and TRBJ2-2; the match to TRBD2 covers 12 bases. The CDR3 spans 19 residues. V gave up 6 bases and J gave up 4 bases; unmatched junction bases: 15. Per the germline V gene, CDR1 is LNHDA and CDR2 is SQIVND (reference sequence). CDR3 DNA: TGTGCCAGTAGACCGTCTATGACTAGCGGGGGTGGAAGCACCGGGGAGCTGTTTTTT. This translates into CASRPSMTSGGGSTGELFF.

This clone was counted once. The chain recombines TRBV4-2 with TRBJ1-6; no clear D. The CDR3 has 16 residues. Germline loops: CDR1 LGHNA, CDR2 YNFKEQ. Trimming removed 0 bases from V and 0 bases from J, with 6 bases in between. CDR3 amino acids: CASSQDRSSYNSPLHF. DNA for the CDR3: TGTGCCAGCAGCCAAGATAGGAGCTCCTATAATTCACCCCTCCACTTT.

The J gene is TRBJ2-1, the V gene TRBV4-3; weak D call: TRBD2 (5 bases). The V end lost 0 bases, the J end lost 4 bases, and 16 bases lay between the germline ends. The CDR3 length is 17 residues. The V gene's germline CDR1 is LGHNA and CDR2 YSLEER. CDR3 DNA: TGCGCCAGCAGCCAAGAAGGCCAAACTGGGGAGTACAATGAGCAGTTCTTC. It codes for CASSQEGQTGEYNEQFF.

J is TRBJ2-2 and V is TRBV27; D unclear. Germline CDR1 and CDR2: MNHEY and SMNVEV (reference sequence). The CDR3 totals 13 residues. The V end was cut by 2 bases, the J end by 2 bases, with 3 bases between. The CDR3 is CASSLENTGELFF. For the CDR3, the DNA is TGTGCCAGCAGTTTAGAAAACACCGGGGAGCTGTTTTTT.

The V and J genes are TRBV14 and TRBJ2-1; weak D call: TRBD1 (6 bases). Germline CDR1 reads SGHDN; CDR2 reads FVKESK. This CDR3 spans 13 amino acids. The V and J ends lost 3 bases and 8 bases respectively, with 11 bases between them. The CDR3 loop reads CASSQEQGYEQFF. The CDR3 DNA follows: TGTGCCAGCAGCCAGGAACAGGGTTATGAGCAGTTCTTC.

The chain links TRBV7-2 to TRBJ1-2; D gene ambiguous. The germline V gene has CDR1 SGHTA and CDR2 FQGNSA. The germline V and J ends were trimmed by 2 bases and 5 bases, with 6 bases remaining between them. This CDR3 region has 12 residues. The CDR3, as DNA: TGTGCCAGCAGCTTATCGGGATATGGCTACACCTTC. Translated, it gives CASSLSGYGYTF.

This clone was seen more than once but under ten times. Other DNA sequences in the same sample also yield this CDR3. The chain combines TRBV27 with TRBJ2-1; D unclear. The V end was cut by 0 bases, the J end by 6 bases, with 3 bases between. CDR1 is MNHEY and CDR2 is SMNVEV in the germline V gene (reference sequence). The CDR3 is made up of 12 amino acids. The CDR3 coding sequence is TGTGCCAGCAGTTTATCCCCCAATGAGCAGTTCTTC. It is translated as CASSLSPNEQFF.

This chain connects TRBV28 to TRBJ2-7; D not certain. The CDR3 totals 14 residues. Germline CDR1 and CDR2: MDHEN and SYDVKM. V lost 9 bases and J lost 0, with 15 bases in between. CDR3 bases: TGTGCCAGTGCGATAACGCTCAGCTCCTACGAGCAGTACTTC. Its protein product is CASAITLSSYEQYF.

The chain has TRBV29-1 and TRBJ1-1, with TRBD1 identical over 9 bases. Germline loops: CDR1 SQVTM, CDR2 ANQGSEA. The CDR3 length is 14 residues. Trimming removed 3 bases from V and 0 bases from J; junction bases left unmatched: 2. CDR3 sequence reads: CSVETGGMNTEAFF. CDR3 nucleotides: TGCAGCGTTGAGACAGGGGGAATGAACACTGAAGCTTTCTTT.

The gene calls are TRBV2 and TRBJ1-1, with D maybe TRBD1 (5 bases). V lost 2 bases and J 7 bases, leaving 14 bases between the germline ends. The CDR3 extends over 14 amino acids. CDR1 SNHLY and CDR2 FYNNEI come from the germline V gene. This CDR3 is CASSEWGQGDEAFF. CDR3 coding DNA: TGTGCCAGCAGTGAATGGGGTCAGGGTGATGAAGCTTTCTTT.

CDR3 sequence (DNA): TGTGCCAGCAGTCTAGGGGGGGACTCCTACAATGAGCAGTTCTTC. Amino acid sequence: CASSLGGDSYNEQFF. The chain links TRBV28 to TRBJ2-1, with D maybe TRBD2 (7 bases). CDR1 is MDHEN, CDR2 SYDVKM, per germline. This CDR3 is 15 amino acids long. V dropped 5 bases and J dropped 0 bases, with 11 bases sitting between them.

The chain recombines TRBV5-8 with TRBJ2-6, with D perhaps given as TRBD1 or TRBD2 (5 bases each). Germline CDR1 and CDR2: SGHTS and YDEGEE. This CDR3 region has 19 residues. V lost 3 bases, J lost 0 bases, and 19 bases lay in between. The CDR3 DNA reads as TGTGCCAGCAGCTCCCTTAGGGACCGAGCGACCTCTGGGGCCAACGTCCTGACTTTC. This codes for CASSSLRDRATSGANVLTF.

The chain carries TRBV6-6 and TRBJ2-7; D is possibly TRBD1 or TRBD2 (5 bases each). V lost 2 bases and J 0 bases, leaving 11 bases between the germline ends. The CDR3 sequence is 15 residues long. Germline V gene lookup returns CDR1 MNHNY and CDR2 SVGAGI (reference sequence). The CDR3 DNA sequence: TGTGCCAGCAGTTACGGGACGGGGACCTCCTACGAGCAGTACTTC. Translating it yields CASSYGTGTSYEQYF.

The chain has TRBV5-1 and TRBJ2-7; 9 nucleotides line up with TRBD2. Germline CDR1 reads SGHRS; CDR2 reads YFSETQ. CDR3 length: 13 residues. J was trimmed by 5 bases and V by 7 bases; bases with no gene match: 7. CDR3 bases: TGCGCCAGCGGGAGCGGGGGGTTCAACGAGCAGTACTTC. This translates into CASGSGGFNEQYF. The full variable domain, its missing parts supplied by reference TRBV5-1 and TRBJ2-7, is KAGVTQTPRYLIKTRGQQVTLSCSPISGHRSVSWYQQTPGQGLQFLFEYFSETQRNKGNFPGRFSGRQFSNSRSEMNVSTLELGDSALYLCASGSGGFNEQYFGPGTRLTVT.

V and J are TRBV4-1 and TRBJ2-7, with D possibly matching TRBD1 (5 bases). Germline V CDR1 and CDR2: MGHRA, YSYEKL. Trimming shortened V by 1 base and J by 3 bases, and 13 bases separated the two germline ends. CDR3 length equals 15 residues. CDR3 protein: CASSQGGRLNYEQYF. The CDR3 DNA follows: TGCGCCAGCAGCCAAGGGGGCAGGTTGAACTACGAGCAGTACTTC.

V and J are TRBV5-6 and TRBJ2-1, with TRBD2 matching 8 bases. The CDR3 totals 14 residues. V gave up 4 bases and J gave up 3 bases; unmatched junction bases: 3. Germline V lookup: CDR1 SGHDT, CDR2 YYEEEE. The CDR3: CASSTTSGYNEQFF. The CDR3 nucleotides are TGTGCCAGCAGCACTACTAGCGGCTACAATGAGCAGTTCTTC.

The rearrangement uses TRBV25-1 and TRBJ1-6; possible D gene TRBD1, 6 bases. In germline, CDR1 is MGHDK, CDR2 SYGVNS. This CDR3 comprises 14 residues. V lost 6 bases and J 7 bases, leaving 13 bases between the germline ends. The CDR3: CASRFGGGNSPLHF. CDR3 bases: TGTGCCAGCAGATTTGGAGGGGGGAATTCACCCCTCCACTTT.

On this clone: Other DNA sequences within the sample encode an identical CDR3. The rearrangement links TRBV13 to TRBJ2-7; no clear D. The CDR3 runs to 14 residues. Germline V gene sequence: CDR1 PRHDT, CDR2 FYEKMQ (reference sequence). V lost 2 bases and J 1 base, leaving 9 bases between the germline ends. CDR3: CASSLSTSSYEQYF. The CDR3 bases are TGTGCCAGCAGCTTATCCACGTCTTCCTACGAGCAGTACTTC.

The V gene is TRBV6-5, the J gene TRBJ1-4; D ambiguous. CDR1 is MNHEY and CDR2 is SVGAGI in the germline V gene. The CDR3 extends over 14 amino acids. Trimming cost V 2 bases and J 0 bases, with 4 bases left between them. CDR3 residues: CASSYDATNEKLFF. The CDR3 DNA sequence: TGTGCCAGCAGTTACGATGCAACTAATGAAAAACTGTTTTTT.

V is TRBV6-5 and J is TRBJ2-5, with D possibly being TRBD1 or TRBD2 (5 bases each). CDR3 length equals 15 residues. Germline V gene sequence: CDR1 MNHEY, CDR2 SVGAGI. Trimming took 5 bases from V and 8 from J, leaving 21 bases between them. For the CDR3, the DNA is TGTGCCAGCAGTCCTTCAGGGAGTCCGGAGGAAACCCAGTACTTC. It specifies CASSPSGSPEETQYF.